The rows below give T cell receptor beta chains drawn from one sample of a study of identical twins. TCRdb processed the 5' RACE reads anew with MiXCR; each CDR3 protein has one entry. The table lists around 490,000 distinct CDR3 sequences, 20% to 25% of them singletons. The same data also contributed to another study, on yellow fever vaccine responses in identical twins.

Sequences were obtained from CD4+ T cells sorted from blood. These receptors all come from a woman aged 18-29 years in good health. Each CDR3 is given with its conserved first and last residue. The D gene is left open where the match is weak. Size values are once, few and many counts, or a class for expanded clones, and some rows have none.

clone size	J gene	V gene	D gene	CDR3 DNA	CDR3 protein
few	TRBJ2-1	TRBV20-1	TRBD2	TGCAGTGCTAGGGCTAGAGTTGGCGGGAGCTCCTACAATGAGCAGTTCTTC	CSARARVGGSSYNEQFF
-	TRBJ2-1	TRBV12-3/TRBV12-4	TRBD1	TGTACCAGCAGTCCCGCACCCGGGACAGGTTGGCAGTCCTACAATGAGCAGTTCTTC	CTSSPAPGTGWQSYNEQFF
few	TRBJ2-1	TRBV5-1	TRBD2	TGCGCCAGCAGCTTTGGTTTTGGACTAGATTTCGAGAATGAGCAGTTCTTC	CASSFGFGLDFENEQFF
-	TRBJ1-1	TRBV3-1	-	TGTGCCAGCAGCCAAGATTTGTGGCTCCCGAACACTGAAGCTTTCTTT	CASSQDLWLPNTEAFF
few	TRBJ2-4	TRBV4-2	TRBD1	TGTGCCAGCAGCCGCGGACAGGGGGCAGGGGAAGACAAAAACATTCAGTACTTC	CASSRGQGAGEDKNIQYF
-	TRBJ1-2	TRBV20-1	TRBD1	TGCAGTGCGAGAGGGGGACAGGGGGATGGCTACACCTTC	CSARGGQGDGYTF
-	TRBJ2-7	TRBV18	-	TGTGCCAGCTCACCACCGGGGACCTACGAGCAGTACTTC	CASSPPGTYEQYF
-	TRBJ2-7	TRBV12-3/TRBV12-4	TRBD2	TGTGCCACCGGACTAGCGGGAGGATTAGCGGGAGAGCAGTACTTC	CATGLAGGLAGEQYF
few	TRBJ1-1	TRBV27	-	TGTGCCAGCAGTTTTGGACTATTTAACACTGAAGCTTTCTTT	CASSFGLFNTEAFF
few	TRBJ2-1	TRBV3-1	-	TGTGCCAGCAGCCTCGGGGGGCCCTATGAGCAGTTCTTC	CASSLGGPYEQFF
-	TRBJ2-7	TRBV11-2	TRBD2	TGTGCCAGCAGCTTAGTTGGGGGGTCTAGCGGGGCCTCCTACGAGCAGTACTTC	CASSLVGGSSGASYEQYF
few	TRBJ1-1	TRBV6-2/TRBV6-3	-	TGTGCCAGCAGGGGGGGCGTGGACACTGAAGCTTTCTTT	CASRGGVDTEAFF
few	TRBJ1-6	TRBV12-3/TRBV12-4	TRBD1	TGTGCCAGCACCGAGACAGGGAATTCACCCCTCCACTTT	CASTETGNSPLHF
-	TRBJ2-2	TRBV6-2/TRBV6-3	TRBD2	TGTGCCAGCAGTTACTCCGGCGCGGGAGTAAACACCGGGGAGCTGTTTTTT	CASSYSGAGVNTGELFF
-	TRBJ2-7	TRBV5-4	TRBD1	TGTGCCAGCAGCCCAGTCCGGGACAGGGCTCACGAGCAGTACTTC	CASSPVRDRAHEQYF
-	TRBJ2-3	TRBV20-1	TRBD2	TGCAGTGTTGGGGGGGTTAGCACAGATACGCAGTATTTT	CSVGGVSTDTQYF
few	TRBJ2-2	TRBV7-3	TRBD2	TGTGCCAGCAGCTTATGGTCTCGGCAGGGAGGGACCGGGGAGCTGTTTTTT	CASSLWSRQGGTGELFF
-	TRBJ2-3	TRBV20-1	-	TGCAGTGCTAGAGGTTCAGCCTACAATACGCAGTATTTT	CSARGSAYNTQYF
-	TRBJ2-2	TRBV29-1	-	TGCAGCGCCGAATACCGCGGGGGCGCGAACACCGGGGAGCTGTTTTTT	CSAEYRGGANTGELFF
-	TRBJ1-6	TRBV5-1	TRBD1	TGCGCCAGCAGCTTGGCCGGACAGGGTAATTCACCCCTCCACTTT	CASSLAGQGNSPLHF
-	TRBJ2-2	TRBV6-1	TRBD1	TGTGCCAGCAGGGGACAGTTCACCGGGGAGCTGTTTTTT	CASRGQFTGELFF
-	TRBJ1-6	TRBV6-5	-	TGTGCCAGCAGTTACTCGGCTTATAATTCACCCCTCCACTTT	CASSYSAYNSPLHF
few	TRBJ2-3	TRBV27	TRBD1	TGTGCCAGCAGTTTATCGGACAGGGTGGGCACAGATACGCAGTATTTT	CASSLSDRVGTDTQYF
-	TRBJ2-2	TRBV6-1	TRBD1	TGTGCCAGCAGTGCCGGGACAGCCAGCACCGGGGAGCTGTTTTTT	CASSAGTASTGELFF
-	TRBJ1-6	TRBV12-3/TRBV12-4	TRBD1	TGTGCCAGCCAAGCGCAGGGGGCGTATAATTCACCCCTCCACTTT	CASQAQGAYNSPLHF
-	TRBJ2-7	TRBV2	-	TGTGCCAGCAGTGAGATAGGGCCAAACTCCTACGAGCAGTACTTC	CASSEIGPNSYEQYF
few	TRBJ2-3	TRBV12-3/TRBV12-4	-	TGTGCCAGCAGTTTAGGGGTAGCGGCCAGCACAGATACGCAGTATTTT	CASSLGVAASTDTQYF
few	TRBJ1-1	TRBV12-3/TRBV12-4	-	TGTGCCAGCAACCGGGCGAGGGGGAAGAACACTGAAGCTTTCTTT	CASNRARGKNTEAFF
-	TRBJ1-4	TRBV12-3/TRBV12-4	-	TGTGCCAGCGCCGTTTCGGGGGCGACTAATGAAAAACTGTTTTTT	CASAVSGATNEKLFF
many	TRBJ2-4	TRBV5-1	-	TGCGCCAGCACGTCTCAGGCACAAGACATTCAGTACTTC	CASTSQAQDIQYF
-	TRBJ2-5	TRBV5-1	TRBD1	TGCGCCAGCAGCGGAGGAGGACAGGGGGCTTTCGTGACCCAGTACTTC	CASSGGGQGAFVTQYF
-	TRBJ2-2	TRBV7-7	TRBD1	TGTGCCAGCAGCTTTCTAGGACAGGGTGGCGGGGAGCTGTTTTTT	CASSFLGQGGGELFF
once	TRBJ2-5	TRBV15	-	TGTGCCACCAGCAGAGATCGGGCGGGGAAGACCCAGTACTTC	CATSRDRAGKTQYF
-	TRBJ2-7	TRBV12-3/TRBV12-4	-	TGTGCCAGCAGTTTTGCCCTAGCGACGGGAGAGCAGTACTTC	CASSFALATGEQYF
-	TRBJ1-5	TRBV10-2	-	TGCGCCAGTACCTTCTCCTGGGGCAATCAGCCCCAGCATTTT	CASTFSWGNQPQHF